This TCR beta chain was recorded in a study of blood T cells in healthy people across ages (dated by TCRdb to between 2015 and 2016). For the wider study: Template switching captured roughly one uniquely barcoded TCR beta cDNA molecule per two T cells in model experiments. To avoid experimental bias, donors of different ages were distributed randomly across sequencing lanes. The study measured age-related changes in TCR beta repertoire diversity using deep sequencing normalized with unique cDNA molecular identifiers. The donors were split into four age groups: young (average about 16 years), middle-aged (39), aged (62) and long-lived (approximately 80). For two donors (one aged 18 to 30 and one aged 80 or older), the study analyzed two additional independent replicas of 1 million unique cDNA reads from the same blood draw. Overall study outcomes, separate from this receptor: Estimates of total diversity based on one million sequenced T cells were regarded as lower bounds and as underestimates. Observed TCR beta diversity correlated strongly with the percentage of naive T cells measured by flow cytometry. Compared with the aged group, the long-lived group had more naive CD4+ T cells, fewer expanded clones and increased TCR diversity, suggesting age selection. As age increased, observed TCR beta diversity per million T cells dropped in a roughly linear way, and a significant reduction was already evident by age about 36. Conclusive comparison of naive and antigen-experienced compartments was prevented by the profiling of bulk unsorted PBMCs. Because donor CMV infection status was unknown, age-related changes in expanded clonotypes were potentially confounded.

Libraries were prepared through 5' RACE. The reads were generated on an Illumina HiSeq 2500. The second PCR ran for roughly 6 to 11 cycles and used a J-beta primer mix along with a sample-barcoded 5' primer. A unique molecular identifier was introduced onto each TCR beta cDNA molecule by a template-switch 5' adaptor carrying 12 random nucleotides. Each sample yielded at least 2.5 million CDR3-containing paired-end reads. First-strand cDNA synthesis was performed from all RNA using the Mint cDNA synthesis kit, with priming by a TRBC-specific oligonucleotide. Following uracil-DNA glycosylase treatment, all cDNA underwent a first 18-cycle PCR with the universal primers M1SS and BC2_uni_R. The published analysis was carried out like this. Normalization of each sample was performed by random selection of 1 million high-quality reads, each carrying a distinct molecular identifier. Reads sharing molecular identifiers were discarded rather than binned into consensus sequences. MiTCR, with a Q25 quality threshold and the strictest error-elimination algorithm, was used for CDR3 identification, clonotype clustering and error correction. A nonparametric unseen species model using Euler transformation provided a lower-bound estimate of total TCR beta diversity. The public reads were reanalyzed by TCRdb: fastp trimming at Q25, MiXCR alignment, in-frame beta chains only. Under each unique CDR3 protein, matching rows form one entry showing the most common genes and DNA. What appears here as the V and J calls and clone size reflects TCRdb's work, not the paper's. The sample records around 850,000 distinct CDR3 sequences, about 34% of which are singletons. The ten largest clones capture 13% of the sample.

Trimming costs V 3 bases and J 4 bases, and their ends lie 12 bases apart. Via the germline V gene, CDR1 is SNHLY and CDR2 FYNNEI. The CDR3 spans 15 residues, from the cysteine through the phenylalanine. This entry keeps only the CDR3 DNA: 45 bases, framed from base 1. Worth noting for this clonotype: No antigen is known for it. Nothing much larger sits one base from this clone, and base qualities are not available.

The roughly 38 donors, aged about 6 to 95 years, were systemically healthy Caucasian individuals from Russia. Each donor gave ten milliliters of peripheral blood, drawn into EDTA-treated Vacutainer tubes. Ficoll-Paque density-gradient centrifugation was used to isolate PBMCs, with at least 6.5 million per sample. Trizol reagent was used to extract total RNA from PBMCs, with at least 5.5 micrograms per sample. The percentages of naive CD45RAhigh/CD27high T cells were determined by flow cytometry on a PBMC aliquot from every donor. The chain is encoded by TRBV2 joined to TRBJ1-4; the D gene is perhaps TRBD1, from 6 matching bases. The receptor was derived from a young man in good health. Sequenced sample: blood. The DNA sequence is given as TGTGCCAGCAGTGACTTGAGGGGGATTAATGAAAAACTGTTTTTT. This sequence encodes CASSDLRGINEKLFF.